A single T cell receptor (beta chain) is shown here with its context. In this sample, this clonotype turned up many times. Its target antigen remains unknown. It has no much larger one-base neighbor in the sample; base qualities were not kept. The sample comes from a study of blood T cells in healthy people across ages (dated by TCRdb to 2013 to 2016). For context, the study as a whole: Template switching captured roughly one uniquely barcoded TCR beta cDNA molecule per two T cells in model experiments. Using deep sequencing normalized with unique cDNA molecular identifiers, the study measured how TCR beta repertoire diversity changes with age. To avoid experimental bias, donors of different ages were randomly spread across the sequencing lanes. The study analyzed two additional independent replicas of 1 million unique cDNA reads from the same blood draw for two donors, one aged 18 to 30 and one aged 80 or older. The donors were split into four age groups: young (average about 16 years), middle-aged (39), aged (roughly 60) and long-lived (approximately 80). Broad study findings and their caveats: Estimates of total diversity based on one million sequenced T cells were considered lower bounds and underestimates. Because donor CMV infection status was unknown, age-related changes in expanded clonotypes were potentially confounded. The percentage of naive T cells measured by flow cytometry correlated strongly with observed TCR beta diversity. Conclusive comparison of naive and antigen-experienced compartments was prevented by the profiling of bulk unsorted PBMCs. Compared with the aged group, the long-lived group had more naive CD4+ T cells, fewer expanded clones and increased TCR diversity, suggesting age selection. As age increased, observed TCR beta diversity per million T cells dropped in a roughly linear way, and a significant reduction was already evident by age 40.

From the cysteine through the phenylalanine, the CDR3 covers 12 amino acids. CDR3 DNA is the only sequence kept; it has 36 bases, read in frame from the first base. Taken from the germline V gene (reference sequence), the CDR1 and CDR2 loops are DFQATT and SNEGSKA. V is cut by 5 bases and J by 2 bases, and the space between the germline ends is 10 bases. The library was made by 5' RACE. Data came from an Illumina HiSeq 2500. A second PCR of roughly 6 to 12 cycles was performed with a sample-barcoded 5' primer and a J-beta primer mix. Each TCR beta cDNA molecule received a unique molecular identifier from a template-switch 5' adaptor carrying 12 random nucleotides. At least 2.5 million CDR3-containing paired-end reads were obtained from each sample. All of the RNA was converted into first-strand cDNA using the Mint cDNA synthesis kit, with a TRBC-specific oligonucleotide serving as the primer. After uracil-DNA glycosylase treatment, a first 18-cycle PCR used universal primers M1SS and BC2_uni_R on all cDNA. From the authors' description of their analysis: For normalization, 1 million high-quality reads were randomly selected from each sample, with every read carrying a distinct molecular identifier. Reads with shared molecular identifiers were discarded instead of being binned into consensus sequences. CDR3 identification, clonotype clustering and error correction used MiTCR with a Q25 quality threshold and the strictest error-elimination algorithm. A nonparametric unseen species model using Euler transformation provided a lower-bound estimate of total TCR beta diversity. TCRdb reprocessed the public reads (quality trimming at Q25 with fastp, clone calling with MiXCR) and kept in-frame beta chains. Rows are combined by CDR3 protein, so each entry shows the most common genes and DNA. TCRdb's processing, not the study's, gives the V and J calls here. The sample table shows 800,000 to 950,000 distinct CDR3 sequences, and around 36% are seen once. Approximately 12% of the sample is held by the ten biggest clonotypes.

Donors were approximately 42 systemically healthy Caucasian individuals from Russia aged roughly 6 to 90 years. Each donor gave ten milliliters of peripheral blood, collected into EDTA-treated Vacutainer tubes. PBMCs were isolated by Ficoll-Paque density-gradient centrifugation, with at least 7 million obtained per sample. Trizol reagent was used to extract total RNA from the PBMCs, yielding at least 5 micrograms per sample. For every donor, flow cytometry on a PBMC aliquot measured the percentage of naive CD45RAhigh/CD27high T cells. Sequences were obtained from blood. The V and J genes are TRBV20-1 and TRBJ2-7, with a weak D call of TRBD1 (6 bases match). The sequence was obtained from a man younger than 35 in good health. The DNA reads as follows: TGCAGTGCTTCCAGGGGAGCCTACGAGCAGTACTTC. This gives the protein CSASRGAYEQYF.